One T cell receptor (beta chain) is described in this entry. This entry is derived from a study of blood T cell repertoires in COVID-19. Some clones are missing from TCRdb's copy, which holds only in-frame ones; the method was immunoSEQ multiplex PCR. The sample contains 250,000 or so clones, 86% of which appear only once. Sample: peripheral blood. The source of this sequence is a man older than 75 with acute or convalescent COVID-19.

CDR3 DNA sequence: TGTGCCAGCTCACCGAACAGGGGGACGACAGATACGCAGTATTTT. This translates into CASSPNRGTTDTQYF. The chain combines TRBV18 with TRBJ2-3; 8 bases map to TRBD1. The CDR3 totals 15 residues. V shed 3 bases, J shed 3 bases, and the junction held 5 bases outside the gene matches. CDR1 is KGHSH and CDR2 is LQKENI in the germline V gene.